This TCR beta chain derives from a study of T cell repertoires in cytomegalovirus infection. Notes on the study in general: Totalled public TCR beta family frequency picked out people who carried CMV plus the relevant HLA. Dominating the ex vivo response were TCR beta clonotypes that were CMV-specific and HLA-C-restricted.

MiXCR, applied by TCRdb to the reads, yields one record per CDR3 protein. The sample contains 900,000 to 950,000 distinct CDR3 sequences, roughly 30% of which appear only once. Of note for this clonotype: The target antigen is unknown.

This CDR3 comprises 15 residues. Germline V lookup: CDR1 SEHNR, CDR2 FQNEAQ (reference sequence). V was pared by 4 bases and J by 2 bases, with 5 bases of the junction left unmatched. The clonotype comes from a human donor in good health (CMV status not recorded). Some clones in this sample may be carry-over from other donors' samples. The sample was cultured CD8+ T cells from PBMCs, taken from culture after CMV antigen stimulation. This sequence joins TRBV7-9 and TRBJ2-5, with TRBD2 matching over 9 bases. CDR3: CASSSRTSEQETQYF. For the CDR3, the DNA is TGTGCCAGCAGCTCGCGGACTAGCGAGCAAGAGACCCAGTACTTC.